One and the same sample provided the 13 T cell receptor beta chains below, sequenced in a study of blood T cell repertoires in COVID-19. Only in-frame clones appear in the TCRdb table, and some are missing; sequencing was by immunoSEQ multiplex PCR. Of 55,000 to 85,000 clones listed, around 90% are singletons. The material sequenced was peripheral blood. The receptors come from a human donor in a cohort sampled during active COVID-19.

The chain links TRBV24-1 to TRBJ2-5, with 9 bases identical to TRBD1. Germline trimming cut 3 bases from V and 5 bases from J; bases unmatched to any gene: 12. The CDR3 extends over 17 amino acids. Germline CDR1 reads KGHDR; CDR2 reads SFDVKD. CDR3 protein: CATSDPPRGTGMETQYF. In nucleotides, the CDR3 is TGTGCCACCAGTGATCCCCCACGAGGGACAGGGATGGAGACCCAGTACTTC.

The chain recombines TRBV4-3 with TRBJ2-4; TRBD1 might be the D (6 bases). V lost 0 bases and J lost 2, with 8 bases in between. This CDR3 is 15 amino acids long. CDR1 is LGHNA, CDR2 YSLEER, per germline. The CDR3 DNA sequence: TGCGCCAGCAGCCAAGATAGGGGGACCAAAAACATTCAGTACTTC. Amino acids: CASSQDRGTKNIQYF.

The rearrangement uses TRBV5-1 and TRBJ1-4; D gene uncertain. CDR1 is SGHRS, CDR2 YFSETQ, per germline. The CDR3 is made up of 11 amino acids. The V and J ends lost 2 bases and 8 bases respectively, with 4 bases between them. Here the CDR3 DNA reads TGCGCCAGCAGCTTCGGGGAAAAACTGTTTTTT. Translation: CASSFGEKLFF.

V and J are TRBV5-4 and TRBJ1-2, with 7 positions matching TRBD1. The CDR3 extends over 14 amino acids. Germline V gene data show CDR1 as SGHNT and CDR2 as YYREEE (reference sequence). V lost 2 bases to trimming and J lost 8 bases; unmatched junction nucleotides: 9. The CDR3 loop reads CASSLSDRERGYTF. In DNA, the CDR3 is TGTGCCAGCAGCTTATCTGACAGGGAGCGAGGCTACACCTTC.

This chain joins TRBV4-1 and TRBJ1-1; 11 bases fit TRBD1. The CDR3 has 14 residues. Germline CDR1 is MGHRA and CDR2 is YSYEKL. The ends lost 4 bases at V and 5 bases at J; junction bases unmatched: 3. The DNA for the CDR3 is TGCGCCAGCAGCCGGGGACAGGGGGTTACTGAAGCTTTCTTT. Its protein is CASSRGQGVTEAFF.

This chain joins TRBV3-1 (or the pseudogene TRBV3-2) and TRBJ2-7, with 11 bases fitting TRBD1. V shed 3 bases and J 6 bases; nucleotides not matched to a gene: 4. Germline CDR1 and CDR2: LGHDT and YNNKEL (reference sequence). This CDR3 comprises 14 residues. CDR3 in DNA: TGTGCCAGCAGCCAGGCCGGGACAGGGGGCGAGCAGTACTTC. It translates to CASSQAGTGGEQYF.

The J gene is TRBJ1-1, the V gene TRBV19, with a possible D match to TRBD1 (6 bases). The CDR3 runs to 13 residues. CDR1 is LNHDA and CDR2 is SQIVND in the germline V gene (reference sequence). V lost 7 bases to trimming and J lost 1 base, with 10 bases between them. In DNA form, the CDR3 reads TGTGCCAGTACCAAGACAGGGAACACTGAAGCTTTCTTT. Protein: CASTKTGNTEAFF. The whole variable domain, remainder taken from reference TRBV19 and TRBJ1-1, is DGGITQSPKYLFRKEGQNVTLSCEQNLNHDAMYWYRQDPGQGLRLIYYSQIVNDFQKGDIAEGYSVSREKKESFPLTVTSAQKNPTAFYLCASTKTGNTEAFFGQGTRLTVV.

This chain connects TRBV18 to TRBJ2-5; a possible D gene is TRBD1 (5 bases). Deletions cut 2 bases from V and 5 bases from J, with 12 bases between. The CDR3 consists of 14 residues. Per the germline V gene, CDR1 is KGHSH and CDR2 is LQKENI. CDR3 in amino acids: CASSPGARWETQYF. The CDR3 region has the DNA TGTGCCAGCTCACCAGGGGCGAGGTGGGAGACCCAGTACTTC.

This sequence joins TRBV3-1 (or the pseudogene TRBV3-2) and TRBJ1-3; TRBD1 aligns across 12 bases. V trimming: 3 bases; J trimming: 0 bases; junction bases outside the gene matches: 6. This CDR3 contains 18 residues. The germline V gene has CDR1 LGHDT and CDR2 YNNKEL (reference sequence). CDR3 residues: CASSHPGQGAGSGNTIYF. CDR3 sequence (DNA): TGTGCCAGCAGCCATCCGGGACAGGGGGCAGGCTCTGGAAACACCATATATTTT.

The chain couples TRBV7-6 to TRBJ1-3; D possibly corresponds to TRBD1 (6 bases). Germline assignment: CDR1 SGHVS and CDR2 FNYEAQ. CDR3 length: 18 amino acids. V was shortened by 1 base and J by 2 bases, with 18 bases between the two germline ends. DNA of the CDR3: TGTGCCAGCAGCTTAGGGCCGGGAACAGGGTGGACTGGAAACACCATATATTTT. This encodes CASSLGPGTGWTGNTIYF.

The V and J genes are TRBV7-2 and TRBJ1-3; 7 bases agree with TRBD1. The CDR3 covers 14 residues. Trimming cost V 5 bases and J 4 bases; bases outside gene matches: 5. Germline V lookup: CDR1 SGHTA, CDR2 FQGNSA. As DNA, the CDR3 is TGTGCCAGCAGCCCTTCGACAGGGGGAAACACCATATATTTT. Protein sequence: CASSPSTGGNTIYF.

This clone was detected only a few times. The genes are TRBV30 and TRBJ1-5; D is undetermined. V lost 7 bases to trimming and J lost 2 bases, with 15 bases between them. The CDR3 runs 14 residues. Per germline, CDR1 GTSNPN and CDR2 SVGIG (reference sequence). DNA for the CDR3: TGTGCCTCGGAGGGTCTCAATGGCAATCAGCCCCAGCATTTT. This sequence encodes CASEGLNGNQPQHF.

This chain joins TRBV3-1 (or the pseudogene TRBV3-2) and TRBJ2-1; D remains unclear. The CDR3 has 13 amino acids. The germline V gene has CDR1 LGHDT and CDR2 YNNKEL (reference sequence). Deletions cut 1 base from V and 10 bases from J, with 11 bases between. Here the CDR3 DNA reads TGTGCCAGCAGCCAAGTAGGCACCGGGGAGCAGTTCTTC. Translation gives CASSQVGTGEQFF.